This T cell receptor beta chain was sequenced for a study of glioma-infiltrating T cells. Amplification of TCR alpha and beta CDR3 regions from RNA used iRepertoire nested multiplex PCR. TCRdb redid the calling of the multiplex PCR reads with MiXCR, one entry per CDR3 protein. The sample carries about 2,500 distinct CDR3 sequences, about 70% recorded once. With respect to this clonotype: The junction departs from the called germline gene at one end, perhaps through a read error.

Germline CDR1 reads MGHDK; CDR2 reads SYGVNS. The CDR3 spans 16 residues. The specimen sequenced was glioma tissue, nonneoplastic brain tissue, or PBMCs (not recorded which). This clonotype was obtained from a human donor with low-grade glioma or glioblastoma, undergoing nonglioma brain surgery, or in good health (not recorded which). The rearrangement links TRBV25-1 to TRBJ2-5; 11 nucleotides line up with TRBD2. CDR3 in amino acids: CASTLSGTSGQKAQYF. The DNA of the CDR3 is TGCGCCAGCACTTTATCTGGGACTAGCGGACAAAAGGCCCAGTACTTC.